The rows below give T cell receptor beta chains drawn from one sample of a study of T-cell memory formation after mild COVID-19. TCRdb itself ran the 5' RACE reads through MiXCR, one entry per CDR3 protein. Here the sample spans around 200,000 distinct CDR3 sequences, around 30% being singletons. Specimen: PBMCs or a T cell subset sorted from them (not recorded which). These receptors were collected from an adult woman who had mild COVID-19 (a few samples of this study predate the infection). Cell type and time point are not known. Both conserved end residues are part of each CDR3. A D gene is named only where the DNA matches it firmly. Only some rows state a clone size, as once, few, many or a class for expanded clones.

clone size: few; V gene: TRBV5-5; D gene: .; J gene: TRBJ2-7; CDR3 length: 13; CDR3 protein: CASSWGRTGEQYF; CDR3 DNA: TGTGCCAGCAGCTGGGGGAGGACAGGCGAGCAGTACTTC
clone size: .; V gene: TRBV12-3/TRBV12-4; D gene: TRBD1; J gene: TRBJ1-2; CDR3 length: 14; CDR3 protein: CASRGTGEGYGYTF; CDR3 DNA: TGTGCCAGCAGAGGGACAGGGGAAGGCTATGGCTACACCTTC
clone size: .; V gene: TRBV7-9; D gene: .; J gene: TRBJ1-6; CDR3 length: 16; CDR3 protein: CASSLAVQGSNSPLHF; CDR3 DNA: TGTGCCAGCAGCTTAGCGGTCCAGGGTAGCAATTCACCCCTCCACTTT
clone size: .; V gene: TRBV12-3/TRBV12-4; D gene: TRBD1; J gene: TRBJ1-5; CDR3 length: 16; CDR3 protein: CASSFHRPTGDQPQHF; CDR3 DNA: TGTGCCAGCAGTTTCCACAGGCCCACAGGGGATCAGCCCCAGCATTTT
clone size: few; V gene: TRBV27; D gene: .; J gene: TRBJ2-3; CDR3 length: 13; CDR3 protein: CASQFDPGGPIYF; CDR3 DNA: TGTGCCAGCCAATTCGACCCCGGGGGGCCGATATATTTT
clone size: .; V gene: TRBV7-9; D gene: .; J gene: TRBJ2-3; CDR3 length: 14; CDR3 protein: CASSYRRITDTQYF; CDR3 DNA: TGTGCCAGCAGCTACCGCAGAATAACAGATACGCAGTATTTT
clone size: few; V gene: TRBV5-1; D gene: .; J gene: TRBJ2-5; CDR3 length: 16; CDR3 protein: CASSAPPGRAQETQYF; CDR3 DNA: TGCGCCAGCAGCGCCCCGCCCGGCAGGGCGCAAGAGACCCAGTACTTC
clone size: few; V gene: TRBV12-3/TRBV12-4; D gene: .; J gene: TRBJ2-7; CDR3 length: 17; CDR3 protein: CASSPQPSLGRASEQYF; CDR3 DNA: TGTGCCAGCAGTCCCCAACCTAGCTTGGGGCGGGCATCCGAGCAGTACTTC
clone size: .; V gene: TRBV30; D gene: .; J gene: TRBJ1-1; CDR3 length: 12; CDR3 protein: CAWSVGKTEAFF; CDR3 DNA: TGTGCCTGGAGTGTGGGGAAGACTGAAGCTTTCTTT
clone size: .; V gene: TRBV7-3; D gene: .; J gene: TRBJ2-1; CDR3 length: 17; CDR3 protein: CASSLTALTKSYNEQFF; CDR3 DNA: TGTGCCAGCAGCTTAACGGCTCTTACCAAATCCTACAATGAGCAGTTCTTC
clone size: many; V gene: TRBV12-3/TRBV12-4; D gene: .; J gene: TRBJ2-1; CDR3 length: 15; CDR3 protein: CASSPQGVPYNEQFF; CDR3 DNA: TGTGCCAGCAGTCCACAGGGAGTTCCCTACAATGAGCAGTTCTTC
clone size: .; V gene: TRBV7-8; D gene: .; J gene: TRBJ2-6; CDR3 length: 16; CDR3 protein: CASSLALGTGANVLTF; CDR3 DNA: TGTGCCAGCAGCTTAGCGCTAGGGACTGGGGCCAACGTCCTGACTTTC
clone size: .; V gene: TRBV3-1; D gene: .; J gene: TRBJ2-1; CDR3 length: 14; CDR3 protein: CASSQQGPYNEQFF; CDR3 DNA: TGTGCCAGCAGCCAGCAGGGACCCTACAATGAGCAGTTCTTC
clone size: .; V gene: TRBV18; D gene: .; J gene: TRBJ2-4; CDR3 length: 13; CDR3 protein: CASSETRKNIQYF; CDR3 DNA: TGTGCCAGCTCAGAGACGAGGAAAAACATTCAGTACTTC
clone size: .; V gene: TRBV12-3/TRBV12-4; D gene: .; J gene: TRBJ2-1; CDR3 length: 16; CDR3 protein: CASSEVGTFSYNEQFF; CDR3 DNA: TGTGCCAGCAGTGAGGTTGGAACCTTCTCCTACAATGAGCAGTTCTTC
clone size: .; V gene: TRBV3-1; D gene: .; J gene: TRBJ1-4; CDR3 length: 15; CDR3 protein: CASSPKSGESKKLFF; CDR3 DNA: TGTGCCAGCAGCCCTAAGTCGGGGGAATCGAAAAAACTGTTTTTT
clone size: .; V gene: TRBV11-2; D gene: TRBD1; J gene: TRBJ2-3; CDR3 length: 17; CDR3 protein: CASSFSRTGRIADTQYF; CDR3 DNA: TGTGCCAGCAGCTTTAGTAGGACAGGGAGAATCGCAGATACGCAGTATTTT